The sequence of this T cell receptor beta chain was determined in a study of blood T cell repertoires in COVID-19 (dated by TCRdb to 2018 to 2021). In the study overall: Samples from collaborators originated in the United States, Italy and Spain and spanned both the acute and convalescent phases of COVID-19. The prospective study material was composed of cDNA or gDNA derived from T cells, B-cell-depleted T cells, or PBMCs. Deeply sampled blood TCRbeta repertoires from subjects exposed to, actively infected with, or recovered from COVID-19 were included in the dataset. The repertoires were made available in a free public database intended to serve as a resource for research on the immune response to SARS-CoV-2. The samples were drawn from two sources: the first 160 participants of the ongoing ImmuneRACE study, and 1,000 to 1,500 subjects contributed by 6 global collaborators. The sample metadata nearly always contained a de-identified subject ID, COVID-19 status, age in years and sex. HLA class I and class II types, where available, came from metadata supplied by the sample provider rather than from assay-based typing.

V loses 5 bases of germline sequence and J loses 1 base, and the interval between the two ends is 12 bases. Its CDR3 holds 14 amino acids, cysteine through phenylalanine. The read is trimmed to its CDR3 DNA, 42 bases read in frame from base 1. In the germline V gene, CDR1 corresponds to SGHTA and CDR2 to FQGTGA. TCRbeta CDR3 regions were amplified from genomic DNA using the immunoSEQ Assay, a bias-controlled multiplex PCR. The paper's data handling went like this. The number of nucleated cells in each sample was estimated from the amplification of reference gene primers within the assay. To quantify the absolute abundance of each unique TCRbeta CDR3 rearrangement, sequence reads were collapsed and filtered. Productive Simpson clonality was computed per sample as the square root of Simpson's diversity index over productive rearrangements. Here the immuneACCESS table is served through TCRdb, limited to in-frame sequences with V and J called. Missing clones are a known gap in these copies; in checked studies unresolved V genes cover under half, and the rest lacks a known reason. The D gene and trimming were derived from the DNA, and the V and J assignments and clone size from that table. A total of a few hundred thousand clones appear in this sample, roughly 89% of them only once. The biggest ten clones account for 3.5% to 5% of the sample.

What the study reported, not specific to this receptor: Clinical and demographic metadata were provided uncurated, with the amount varying by source and participant.

To note about this clone: The specificity of this receptor is unknown. Base quality data are lacking; no much larger clone is found one base away.

Samples from volunteer blood donors who had recovered from COVID-19 were contributed by a second Seattle source. Whole blood was collected in K2EDTA tubes by collaborating institutions according to the institutions' own protocols. For TCRbeta analysis, collaborators shipped samples as frozen whole blood, isolated PBMCs, or DNA extracted from either of those sample types. The chain joins TRBV7-3 to TRBJ2-7, with TRBD2 tentatively as D gene (6 bases match). The receptor was isolated from a woman aged 40 to 50 who had recovered from COVID-19. Sequenced input: peripheral blood. The nucleotide sequence reads as follows: TGTGCCAGCAGCCCTTCGGGGGTGTCCTACGAGCAGTACTTC. It translates to CASSPSGVSYEQYF.